Below are 20 T cell receptor beta chains sequenced from a single sample in a study of cytomegalovirus exposure and HLA in healthy donors. PCR involved 60 Vbeta and 13 Jbeta primers. TCRdb's table, derived via immunoSEQ multiplex PCR, lists solely in-frame clones and lacks some. The sample includes about 87,000 clones, 75% to 80% of them seen just once. The source material was PBMCs. The receptors were gathered from a middle-aged woman in good health and CMV-seronegative.

The chain employs TRBV6-1 and TRBJ2-1; the D gene is possibly TRBD2 (6 bases). The CDR3 consists of 16 residues. Germline V gene sequence: CDR1 MNHNS, CDR2 SASEGT. V lost 3 bases to trimming and J lost 0 bases, with 12 bases between them. In DNA form, the CDR3 reads TGTGCCAGCAGTGACGGTGGGGGGACCTCCTACAATGAGCAGTTCTTC. Residues: CASSDGGGTSYNEQFF.

This chain connects TRBV30 to TRBJ1-6; TRBD1 matches at 8 bases. The CDR3 has 16 amino acids. V gave up 7 bases and J gave up 7 bases; unmatched junction bases: 15. CDR1 is GTSNPN and CDR2 is SVGIG in the germline V gene (reference sequence). The CDR3 here is CALRQYTGQANSPLHF. For the CDR3, the DNA is TGTGCCTTAAGACAATATACGGGACAGGCGAATTCACCCCTCCACTTT.

This sequence joins TRBV5-4 and TRBJ2-3; tentative D call: TRBD2 (6 bases). This CDR3 is built from 15 residues. V shed 4 bases and J shed 0 bases, with 12 bases lying between them. In germline, CDR1 is SGHNT, CDR2 YYREEE (reference sequence). The CDR3 loop reads CASSLGGASTDTQYF. The CDR3 nucleotides read TGTGCCAGCAGCCTCGGAGGGGCCAGCACAGATACGCAGTATTTT.

The gene calls are TRBV5-4 and TRBJ2-5; tentative D call: TRBD2 (6 bases). With the DNA end fitting TRBJ2-7 better, the J assignment may be wrong. Germline V gene sequence: CDR1 SGHNT, CDR2 YYREEE (reference sequence). This CDR3 is built from 13 residues. CDR3 sequence reads: CASSSGRTYEQYF. DNA of the CDR3: TGTGCCAGCAGCTCGGGGAGGACCTACGAGCAGTACTTC.

The rearrangement links TRBV5-4 to TRBJ1-1; 9 bases match TRBD1. The CDR3 totals 13 residues. Germline loops: CDR1 SGHNT, CDR2 YYREEE (reference sequence). Trimming cost V 4 bases and J 12 bases; bases outside gene matches: 10. The CDR3 here is CASSPYDRGNPFF. The CDR3 DNA reads TGTGCCAGCAGCCCTTATGACAGGGGGAATCCTTTCTTT.

The rearrangement uses TRBV28 and TRBJ2-3, with a weak D call TRBD1 (6 bases). CDR1 is MDHEN and CDR2 is SYDVKM in the germline V gene. CDR3 length: 16 residues. V was cut by 3 bases and J by 0 bases, with 13 bases left in between. The CDR3 reads CASSFWGRLSTDTQYF. As DNA, the CDR3 is TGTGCCAGCAGTTTTTGGGGGCGGCTTAGCACAGATACGCAGTATTTT.

The chain joins TRBV29-1 to TRBJ2-3, with D possibly TRBD2 on 6 matching bases. V was trimmed by 4 bases and J by 0 bases, leaving 8 bases between them. The CDR3 spans 13 residues. Germline CDR1 reads SQVTM; CDR2 reads ANQGSEA. CDR3 sequence: CSVGGGSTDTQYF. The CDR3 nucleotides read TGCAGCGTTGGTGGAGGGAGCACAGATACGCAGTATTTT.

V gene TRBV29-1 combines with J gene TRBJ2-1, with 8 bases aligning to TRBD2. In germline, CDR1 is SQVTM, CDR2 ANQGSEA. This CDR3 comprises 17 residues. V was clipped by 2 bases and J by 0 bases; unmatched bases: 9. CDR3 loop: CSVENRQRGSSYNEQFF. CDR3 coding DNA: TGCAGCGTTGAAAATCGACAGCGGGGGAGCTCCTACAATGAGCAGTTCTTC.

The chain couples TRBV5-1 to TRBJ2-7; D unclear. V was trimmed by 3 bases and J by 1 base, leaving 8 bases between them. Per germline, CDR1 SGHRS and CDR2 YFSETQ. The CDR3 spans 13 residues. The CDR3 DNA reads TGCGCCAGCAGCTCCGACAATTCCTACGAGCAGTACTTC. Its protein product is CASSSDNSYEQYF.

This clone appeared once. The V call is TRBV5-1, the J call TRBJ2-7; TRBD1 agrees at 8 bases. Per the germline V gene, CDR1 is SGHRS and CDR2 is YFSETQ. The CDR3 has 16 amino acids. The junction had 7 bases not matched to a gene; V was cut back by 0 bases and J by 2 bases. The CDR3: CASSLAPDRAAYEQYF. DNA for the CDR3: TGCGCCAGCAGCTTGGCCCCGGACAGGGCGGCCTACGAGCAGTACTTC.

This clone was detected only once. The chain uses TRBV5-6 and TRBJ2-2; weak D call: TRBD1 (5 bases). The CDR3 covers 15 residues. V was cut by 0 bases and J by 1 base, with 7 bases left in between. Germline CDR1 SGHDT, CDR2 YYEEEE. The CDR3: CASSLVRVNTGELFF. The CDR3 DNA reads TGTGCCAGCAGCTTGGTCAGGGTGAACACCGGGGAGCTGTTTTTT.

V usage is TRBV15 and J usage is TRBJ1-1; no firm D call. Germline CDR1 LNHNV, CDR2 YYDKDF (reference sequence). This CDR3 contains 14 residues. V lost 0 bases to trimming and J lost 1 base, with 6 bases between them. For the CDR3, the DNA is TGTGCCACCAGCAGAGATAGCAAGAACACTGAAGCTTTCTTT. Protein sequence: CATSRDSKNTEAFF.

The count of this clone is one. The chain carries TRBV5-6 and TRBJ1-2, with D possibly matching TRBD1 (6 bases). Trimming pared 4 bases from V and 5 bases from J, leaving 21 bases between. The V gene's germline CDR1 is SGHDT and CDR2 YYEEEE. This CDR3 spans 16 amino acids. The CDR3 DNA sequence: TGTGCCAGCAGCGCCGACCCACAGGGTTTTGGATATGGCTACACCTTC. Protein sequence: CASSADPQGFGYGYTF.

The chain employs TRBV4-1 and TRBJ1-1; no firm D call. This CDR3 contains 15 residues. Germline values: CDR1 MGHRA, CDR2 YSYEKL. The V end lost 2 bases, the J end lost 1 base, and 11 bases lay between the germline ends. As DNA, the CDR3 is TGCGCCAGCAGCCAAAGAGACGGGAAGAACACTGAAGCTTTCTTT. Translation gives CASSQRDGKNTEAFF.

This clone has just a few counts. The chain recombines TRBV4-2 with TRBJ2-7, with 11 bases identical to TRBD2. CDR1 is LGHNA, CDR2 YNFKEQ, per germline. This CDR3 is built from 17 residues. Germline trimming cut 4 bases from V and 5 bases from J; bases unmatched to any gene: 13. This CDR3 is CASSRRLAGGQGDEQYF. The CDR3 nucleotides are TGTGCCAGCAGCCGGCGTCTAGCGGGGGGCCAAGGGGACGAGCAGTACTTC.

This chain connects TRBV5-5 to TRBJ1-5; 8 bases are shared with TRBD1. The ends lost 3 bases at V and 0 bases at J; junction bases unmatched: 17. Germline V gene lookup returns CDR1 SGHKS and CDR2 YYEKEE (reference sequence). The CDR3 has 20 residues. CDR3 residues: CASSYTGGLMTFYSNQPQHF. The CDR3 DNA sequence: TGTGCCAGCAGCTACACAGGGGGTCTTATGACCTTTTATAGCAATCAGCCCCAGCATTTT.

This chain connects TRBV2 to TRBJ2-5; D is perhaps TRBD2 (6 bases). V gave up 3 bases and J gave up 4 bases, with 9 bases separating them. From germline, CDR1 is SNHLY and CDR2 FYNNEI. The CDR3 covers 13 residues. The chain's CDR3 is CASSEKAGETQYF. The CDR3, as DNA: TGTGCCAGCAGTGAGAAAGCGGGAGAGACCCAGTACTTC.

Of note for this clone: The junction departs from germline at one end; a sequencing error may be responsible. The chain joins TRBV7-3 to TRBJ2-1; D might be TRBD2 (5 bases). In germline, CDR1 is SGHTA, CDR2 FQGTGA. The CDR3 length is 16 residues. CDR3 sequence (DNA): TGTGCCAGCAGCCCAACCGTCGGTGGAGCGGCCGGGGTGTGGGTCTTC. Protein sequence: CASSPTVGGAAGVWVF.

This rearrangement joins TRBV10-3 to TRBJ1-4; possible D gene TRBD1, 6 bases. Germline V CDR1 and CDR2: ENHRY, SYGVKD. The CDR3 has 17 amino acids. V dropped 4 bases and J dropped 0 bases, with 15 bases sitting between them. The CDR3 DNA sequence: TGTGCCATCAGTGGGACAGACGCTACCTCAACTAATGAAAAACTGTTTTTT. Translating gives CAISGTDATSTNEKLFF.

The chain has TRBV6-5 and TRBJ2-1, with 11 bases identical to TRBD2. The length of the CDR3 is 15 residues. Germline V CDR1 and CDR2: MNHEY, SVGAGI. The V gene end was trimmed by 5 bases and the J gene end by 10 bases; junction bases not matched to a gene: 10. The CDR3 loop reads CASSRDSGGAGEQFF. The CDR3 bases are TGTGCCAGCAGTCGCGATAGCGGGGGGGCCGGGGAGCAGTTCTTC.